This T cell receptor (beta chain) was profiled in a study of T-cell memory formation after mild COVID-19. This clonotype was picked up a small number of times. MiXCR, run by TCRdb on the 5' RACE reads, gives a single entry per CDR3 protein. In the table there are 470,000 or so distinct CDR3 sequences, around 27% of which are singletons. V was shortened by 4 bases and J by 2 bases, with 4 bases between the two germline ends. There are 12 residues in the CDR3. The sample comprised PBMCs or a T cell subset sorted from them (not recorded which). The sequence derives from an adult woman who had mild COVID-19 (a few samples of this study predate the infection). Cell type and time point are not known. V is TRBV12-3 or TRBV12-4 and J is TRBJ2-3; no clear D. DNA of the CDR3: TGTGCCAGCAGTTACTACACAGATACGCAGTATTTT. As protein: CASSYYTDTQYF.